This passage covers 13 T cell receptor beta chains from one sample sequenced in a study of molecular identifiers for immune sequencing clone quantification. TCRdb processed the PCR reads anew with MiXCR; each CDR3 protein has one entry. The sample yields fewer than 25,000 distinct CDR3 sequences, 15% to 20% seen once. The sequencing input was naive CD8+ T cells from blood, with Jurkat cell RNA spiked in. The subset denotes: FACS-sorted CD8+CD4-CCR7+CD45RA+ naive T cells. These receptors all stem from a human donor in good health. Some libraries in this study had Jurkat cell RNA spiked in.

In this sample, this clonotype turned up many times. The rearrangement uses TRBV7-9 and TRBJ2-7; D might be TRBD1 or TRBD2, each matching 5 bases. Deletions cut 7 bases from V and 3 bases from J, with 10 bases between. CDR1 is SEHNR and CDR2 is FQNEAQ in the germline V gene (reference sequence). This CDR3 contains 12 residues. The CDR3 DNA reads TGTGCCAGCAACCGGGACCTCTACGAGCAGTACTTC. Protein product: CASNRDLYEQYF.

This clonotype was observed many times. This chain uses TRBV5-1 with TRBJ2-7, with D maybe TRBD1 (5 bases). Deletions cut 0 bases from V and 5 bases from J, with 15 bases between. The CDR3 consists of 15 residues. The germline CDR1 and CDR2 sequences are SGHRS and YFSETQ. The chain's CDR3 is CASSLAGQGANEQYF. For the CDR3, the DNA is TGCGCCAGCAGCTTGGCGGGCCAAGGGGCGAACGAGCAGTACTTC. The full variable domain, with the rest looked up from reference TRBV5-1 and TRBJ2-7, is KAGVTQTPRYLIKTRGQQVTLSCSPISGHRSVSWYQQTPGQGLQFLFEYFSETQRNKGNFPGRFSGRQFSNSRSEMNVSTLELGDSALYLCASSLAGQGANEQYFGPGTRLTVT.

This clonotype was seen repeatedly, ten times or more. The chain uses TRBV7-9 and TRBJ2-7; 8 bases map to TRBD2. In germline, CDR1 is SEHNR, CDR2 FQNEAQ (reference sequence). Trimming took 6 bases from V and 6 from J; bases not matched to a gene: 19. CDR3 length equals 17 residues. DNA of the CDR3: TGTGCCAGCAGTTTCCAGTCTTTCGGGCGGGAGGACGGCGAGCAGTACTTC. This sequence encodes CASSFQSFGREDGEQYF.

This clonotype has at least ten counts. The V gene is TRBV20-1, the J gene TRBJ2-6; D might be TRBD2 (5 bases). CDR1 DFQATT and CDR2 SNEGSKA come from the germline V gene (reference sequence). The V end was cut by 0 bases, the J end by 0 bases, with 12 bases between. This CDR3 comprises 17 residues. This CDR3 is CSARDVPGISGANVLTF. Here the CDR3 DNA reads TGCAGTGCTAGAGATGTGCCGGGGATCTCTGGGGCCAACGTCCTGACTTTC.

Notes on this clonotype: An end of the junction differs from the germline gene, which may be a read error. CDR3: CASSPLDANTEELFF. The CDR3 region has the DNA TGTGCCAGCAGCCCTTTGGACGCGAACACCGAGGAGCTGTTTTTT. This chain joins TRBV7-6 and TRBJ2-2; D remains ambiguous. Germline V gene data show CDR1 as SGHVS and CDR2 as FNYEAQ. The CDR3 covers 15 residues.

This clonotype was counted at least ten times. The chain carries TRBV28 and TRBJ2-5; D remains unclear. Germline CDR1 is MDHEN and CDR2 is SYDVKM. The CDR3 spans 15 residues. Trimming left V 3 bases short and J 1 base short, with 12 bases between. This CDR3 reads CASSFYGALQETQYF. The CDR3, as DNA: TGTGCCAGCAGTTTCTATGGAGCCCTCCAAGAGACCCAGTACTTC.

This clonotype was found many times. The V gene is TRBV11-2, the J gene TRBJ2-7, with TRBD1 identical over 9 bases. This CDR3 region has 15 residues. The germline gives CDR1 SGHAT, CDR2 FQNNGV. Trimming at V came to 5 bases and at J to 3 bases, leaving 8 bases not matched to a gene. The CDR3 DNA is TGTGCCAGCAGCCCAGAAAAGGGACAGGGCTACGAGCAGTACTTC. This translates into CASSPEKGQGYEQYF.

The table lists this clonotype with many counts. The chain joins TRBV11-2 to TRBJ2-5; 9 bases align to TRBD1. The germline V gene has CDR1 SGHAT and CDR2 FQNNGV. The trim removed 4 bases at V and 3 bases at J, leaving 9 bases unmatched. There are 16 residues in the CDR3. As DNA, the CDR3 is TGTGCCAGCAGCTCTTTACAGGGGGCTTATGAAGAGACCCAGTACTTC. Residues: CASSSLQGAYEETQYF.

To note about this clonotype: The junction does not match germline at one end; this may be a read error. This chain uses TRBV7-9 with TRBJ1-5; no clear D gene. The V gene's germline CDR1 is SEHNR and CDR2 FQNEAQ (reference sequence). This CDR3 spans 13 amino acids. The CDR3 is CAGSLGSGQPQHF. CDR3 DNA: TGTGCCGGCAGCTTAGGATCTGGTCAGCCCCAGCATTTT. Combining the CDR3 with reference TRBV7-9 and TRBJ1-5 gives the whole variable domain DTGVSQNPRHKITKRGQNVTFRCDPISEHNRLYWYRQTLGQGPEFLTYFQNEAQLEKSRLLSDRFSAERPKGSFSTLEIQRTEQGDSAMYLCAGSLGSGQPQHFGDGTRLSIL.

This clonotype was picked up many times. V gene TRBV12-3 or TRBV12-4 combines with J gene TRBJ2-3, with D possibly called TRBD1 or TRBD2 (5 bases each). The length of the CDR3 is 13 residues. V lost 7 bases and J 6 bases, leaving 14 bases between the germline ends. The CDR3 DNA reads TGTGCCAGCACCCCCGGGGACGGGGATACGCAGTATTTT. Its translation is CASTPGDGDTQYF.

Relative to its sample, this clonotype is medium-sized. The J gene is TRBJ2-5, the V gene TRBV5-1; TRBD1 matches at 7 bases. The CDR3 contains 14 residues. V dropped 4 bases and J dropped 2; count of bases not matched to a gene: 5. CDR1 SGHRS and CDR2 YFSETQ come from the germline V gene. Here the CDR3 reads CASSPGTDQETQYF. The DNA of the CDR3 is TGCGCCAGCAGCCCCGGGACAGATCAAGAGACCCAGTACTTC.

The chain joins TRBV16 to TRBJ1-2; 11 bases are shared with TRBD1. This CDR3 has 15 amino acids. The germline gives CDR1 KGHSY, CDR2 FQNENV. J lost 4 bases, V lost 4 bases, and 5 bases had no gene match. The DNA for the CDR3 is TGTGCCAGCAGCCCTACCGGGACAGGGGGCTATGGCTACACCTTC. It is translated as CASSPTGTGGYGYTF.

About this clonotype itself: A much larger clonotype is one base distant, so this may be a read error. The V call is TRBV27, the J call TRBJ1-6; a weak D match, TRBD1 (5 bases). Germline V gives CDR1 MNHEY, CDR2 SMNVEV (reference sequence). Trimming removed 11 bases from V and 5 bases from J, with 13 bases in between. The CDR3 sequence is 13 residues long. The DNA for the CDR3 is TGTGCCTGCCGCGGGGCCAATAATTCACCCCTCCACTTT. Protein sequence: CACRGANNSPLHF.